The next 32 T cell receptor beta chains were all read from a single sample in a study of blood T cell repertoires in COVID-19. Assay: immunoSEQ multiplex PCR; the TCRdb copy retains only in-frame clones and omits some. In the table there are just over 300,000 clones, 89% of which are singletons. Specimen: PBMCs or T cells enriched from blood (not recorded which). These TCRs come from a woman in her forties who had recovered from COVID-19.

V and J are TRBV9 and TRBJ1-3, with TRBD1 matching over 8 bases. The V and J ends lost 0 bases and 0 bases, in that order; junction bases with no gene match: 2. The germline gives CDR1 SGDLS, CDR2 YYNGEE. The CDR3 contains 16 residues. Here the CDR3 DNA reads TGTGCCAGCAGCGTAGCAGGGGGCCGCTCTGGAAACACCATATATTTT. Translated, it gives CASSVAGGRSGNTIYF.

This clone was found a few times. The rearrangement joins TRBV5-6 to TRBJ2-2; D remains ambiguous. V was trimmed by 4 bases and J by 8 bases, leaving 9 bases between them. The germline V gene encodes CDR1 SGHDT and CDR2 YYEEEE. This CDR3 comprises 12 residues. In DNA, the CDR3 is TGTGCCAGCAGCCTGCCCAGTGGGGAGCTGTTTTTT. As protein: CASSLPSGELFF.

The chain carries TRBV7-3 and TRBJ2-2; the match to TRBD2 covers 8 bases. V shed 0 bases and J 6 bases; nucleotides not matched to a gene: 12. This CDR3 has 18 amino acids. Germline V gene lookup returns CDR1 SGHTA and CDR2 FQGTGA. The CDR3 sequence: CASSLTPGGRPSAGELFF. The CDR3 DNA sequence: TGTGCCAGCAGCTTAACTCCGGGCGGGAGGCCCTCCGCCGGGGAGCTGTTTTTT.

The V gene is TRBV27, the J gene TRBJ2-2; 9 bases line up with TRBD2. The germline CDR1 and CDR2 sequences are MNHEY and SMNVEV (reference sequence). The CDR3 consists of 15 residues. V gave up 1 base and J gave up 3 bases; unmatched junction bases: 0. CDR3 loop: CASSLLAGDTGELFF. In DNA form, the CDR3 reads TGTGCCAGCAGTTTATTAGCGGGGGACACCGGGGAGCTGTTTTTT.

On this clone: Distinct nucleotide sequences in the sample also encode this CDR3. This chain links TRBV11-2 with TRBJ2-1; 10 nucleotides align to TRBD2. The ends lost 4 bases at V and 4 bases at J; junction bases unmatched: 4. Germline V gene data show CDR1 as SGHAT and CDR2 as FQNNGV. CDR3 length equals 15 residues. The CDR3 DNA sequence: TGTGCCAGCAGCTCCACTAGCGGGAATTACAATGAGCAGTTCTTC. Translating it yields CASSSTSGNYNEQFF.

The rearrangement uses TRBV10-1 and TRBJ2-1, with D maybe TRBD2 (6 bases). Germline V gene lookup returns CDR1 WNHNN and CDR2 SYGVQD (reference sequence). The CDR3 runs to 16 residues. V lost 3 bases to trimming and J lost 0 bases, with 12 bases between them. CDR3 in DNA: TGCGCCAGCAGTGATGCGGGGAGGAGCTCCTACAATGAGCAGTTCTTC. Residues: CASSDAGRSSYNEQFF.

The chain couples TRBV19 to TRBJ1-5, with no clear D. The CDR3 extends over 16 amino acids. With 4 bases removed from V and 4 bases from J, the gap between germline ends came to 17 bases. Germline V gene data show CDR1 as LNHDA and CDR2 as SQIVND (reference sequence). The CDR3 spells CASSTPGGPINQPQHF. Here the CDR3 DNA reads TGTGCCAGTAGTACCCCCGGTGGGCCCATTAATCAGCCCCAGCATTTT.

The chain couples TRBV28 to TRBJ1-2; TRBD1 agrees at 9 bases. Germline V gives CDR1 MDHEN, CDR2 SYDVKM. V lost 3 bases to trimming and J lost 5 bases; unmatched junction nucleotides: 7. The CDR3 sequence is 15 residues long. The CDR3 region has the DNA TGTGCCAGCAGTTTGGGGGACAGGGTGGTTTATGGCTACACCTTC. This translates into CASSLGDRVVYGYTF.

The chain has TRBV11-1 and TRBJ1-1; D perhaps matches TRBD1 (6 bases). CDR1 and CDR2 (germline): SGHAT, FQDESV (reference sequence). Deletions cut 8 bases from V and 1 base from J, with 8 bases between. The CDR3 has 12 amino acids. The CDR3 sequence: CASGQSNTEAFF. DNA of the CDR3: TGTGCCAGCGGACAGTCGAACACTGAAGCTTTCTTT.

This chain links TRBV19 with TRBJ2-7, with D possibly matching TRBD1 (6 bases). Trimming shortened V by 7 bases and J by 2 bases, and 18 bases separated the two germline ends. Germline V gives CDR1 LNHDA, CDR2 SQIVND (reference sequence). The length of the CDR3 is 15 residues. CDR3 in amino acids: CASTDRGTSTYEQYF. In DNA form, the CDR3 reads TGTGCCAGTACCGATAGGGGGACCTCCACCTACGAGCAGTACTTC.

This clone has a handful of counts. The chain has TRBV6-5 and TRBJ2-1; TRBD2 agrees at 8 bases. Trimming cost V 6 bases and J 8 bases; bases outside gene matches: 6. The CDR3 spans 13 residues. Germline V gives CDR1 MNHEY, CDR2 SVGAGI. The CDR3 here is CASRPGGKYEQFF. The CDR3 DNA follows: TGTGCCAGCAGACCGGGGGGGAAATATGAGCAGTTCTTC.

V usage is TRBV5-4 and J usage is TRBJ2-7, with 7 bases fitting TRBD1. From germline, CDR1 is SGHNT and CDR2 YYREEE (reference sequence). The CDR3 consists of 15 residues. The J segment lost 1 base and the V segment lost 4 bases, leaving 8 bases of the junction unmatched. The CDR3 coding sequence is TGTGCCAGCAGCGTTCAGGGGGTTCCTTCCTACGAGCAGTACTTC. Translated: CASSVQGVPSYEQYF.

This clone was detected once. The chain uses TRBV3-1 (or the pseudogene TRBV3-2) and TRBJ2-5; D gene ambiguous. V lost 4 bases and J lost 1, with 10 bases in between. Germline-derived CDR1 and CDR2 are LGHDT and YNNKEL (reference sequence). This CDR3 spans 14 amino acids. The CDR3 nucleotides read TGTGCCAGCAGCCCCCGACTGAGCCAAGAGACCCAGTACTTC. It codes for CASSPRLSQETQYF.

The J gene is TRBJ1-4, the V gene TRBV6-5, with D maybe TRBD1 (5 bases). The CDR3 length is 13 residues. Germline V gene lookup returns CDR1 MNHEY and CDR2 SVGAGI. V was pared by 5 bases and J by 6 bases, with 10 bases between. The CDR3 DNA follows: TGTGCCAGCAGTCGGGGGGGGGATGAAAAACTGTTTTTT. It translates to CASSRGGDEKLFF.

The chain links TRBV19 to TRBJ2-1; TRBD2 aligns across 10 bases. The CDR3 is 14 amino acids. Germline-derived CDR1 and CDR2 are LNHDA and SQIVND (reference sequence). The trim removed 8 bases at V and 4 bases at J, leaving 5 bases unmatched. The CDR3 nucleotides read TGTGCCAGTCACCTAGCGGGAGTTTACAATGAGCAGTTCTTC. This gives the protein CASHLAGVYNEQFF.

The chain links TRBV5-1 to TRBJ2-2, with 10 bases matching TRBD2. The germline V gene has CDR1 SGHRS and CDR2 YFSETQ. The V segment lost 4 bases and the J segment 1 base; nucleotides outside the gene matches: 4. The CDR3 contains 16 residues. DNA of the CDR3: TGCGCCAGCAGCAGCTTAGCGGGGGGGAACACCGGGGAGCTGTTTTTT. It codes for CASSSLAGGNTGELFF.

The gene calls are TRBV4-3 and TRBJ1-1, with D unresolved. V was clipped by 5 bases and J by 1 base, with 11 bases between them. This CDR3 has 14 amino acids. In germline, CDR1 is LGHNA, CDR2 YSLEER. The CDR3 nucleotides read TGCGCCAGCAGCATAGGCCCGGGGAACACTGAAGCTTTCTTT. Protein: CASSIGPGNTEAFF.

V and J are TRBV19 and TRBJ2-5; the match to TRBD1 covers 8 bases. The length of the CDR3 is 15 residues. The V gene's germline CDR1 is LNHDA and CDR2 SQIVND (reference sequence). The trim removed 3 bases at V and 4 bases at J, leaving 7 bases unmatched. CDR3 protein: CASSMMGGQGETQYF. The CDR3 DNA sequence: TGTGCCAGTAGTATGATGGGCGGACAGGGAGAGACCCAGTACTTC.

The chain employs TRBV4-3 and TRBJ1-4, with TRBD1 matching over 9 bases. V was pared by 0 bases and J by 4 bases, with 6 bases of the junction left unmatched. The germline CDR1 and CDR2 sequences are LGHNA and YSLEER. CDR3 length equals 17 residues. The chain's CDR3 is CASSQDFGTGSNEKLFF. The CDR3 DNA reads as TGCGCCAGCAGCCAAGATTTCGGGACAGGGAGTAATGAAAAACTGTTTTTT.

The gene calls are TRBV11-2 and TRBJ2-1; 11 nucleotides agree with TRBD2. V shed 5 bases, J shed 2 bases, and the junction held 5 bases outside the gene matches. The germline V gene has CDR1 SGHAT and CDR2 FQNNGV. The CDR3 contains 16 residues. The CDR3 sequence: CASSPRLAGPYNEQFF. The CDR3 DNA follows: TGTGCCAGCAGCCCTCGACTAGCGGGGCCCTACAATGAGCAGTTCTTC.

V gene TRBV24-1 combines with J gene TRBJ2-7; TRBD1 matches at 12 bases. This CDR3 comprises 16 residues. Losses at the gene ends were 4 bases for V and 5 bases for J; bases not matched to a gene: 8. The germline gives CDR1 KGHDR, CDR2 SFDVKD. CDR3 in DNA: TGTGCCACCAGTGACCGCCCGGGACAGGGGGCCGACGAGCAGTACTTC. It codes for CATSDRPGQGADEQYF.

The chain carries TRBV28 and TRBJ2-7; tentatively, D is TRBD2 (7 bases). The V end lost 8 bases, the J end lost 2 bases, and 16 bases lay between the germline ends. The CDR3 contains 14 residues. Germline V gene data show CDR1 as MDHEN and CDR2 as SYDVKM. DNA for the CDR3: TGTGCCAGCTGTCTCCGGGGGGCCGCCTACGAGCAGTACTTC. Its protein is CASCLRGAAYEQYF.

This clone appeared a single time. The chain uses TRBV7-2 and TRBJ2-1; 12 bases line up with TRBD2. The germline CDR1 and CDR2 sequences are SGHTA and FQGNSA. V lost 1 base and J lost 4; bases outside the gene matches: 8. The CDR3 length is 18 residues. CDR3 sequence: CASSLGPSGGARYNEQFF. CDR3 in DNA: TGTGCCAGCAGCTTAGGCCCTAGCGGGGGGGCCAGGTACAATGAGCAGTTCTTC. Full variable domain (rest looked up from reference TRBV7-2 and TRBJ2-1): GAGVSQSPSNKVTEKGKDVELRCDPISGHTALYWYRQSLGQGLEFLIYFQGNSAPDKSGLPSDRFSAERTGGSVSTLTIQRTQQEDSAVYLCASSLGPSGGARYNEQFFGPGTRLTVL.

This sequence joins TRBV7-9 and TRBJ2-7; D not certain. Germline-derived CDR1 and CDR2 are SEHNR and FQNEAQ (reference sequence). Trimming left V 7 bases short and J 5 bases short, with 12 bases between. The length of the CDR3 is 12 residues. CDR3 amino acids: CASTRAVDEQYF. The CDR3 region has the DNA TGTGCCAGCACCCGAGCCGTCGACGAGCAGTACTTC.

The J gene is TRBJ2-1, the V gene TRBV2; 7 bases fit TRBD1. Looked up from germline, CDR1 is SNHLY and CDR2 is FYNNEI. The CDR3 totals 13 residues. J was trimmed by 7 bases and V by 6 bases; bases with no gene match: 6. CDR3 nucleotides: TGTGCCAGCAGCACCGGGACAGTGAATGAGCAGTTCTTC. Residues: CASSTGTVNEQFF.

This chain uses TRBV7-3 with TRBJ2-3; 7 bases are shared with TRBD2. J gave up 5 bases and V 0 bases, and 5 bases lay outside the gene matches. Looked up from germline, CDR1 is SGHTA and CDR2 is FQGTGA. The CDR3 is 15 amino acids. The CDR3: CASSLTGGSVDTQYF. As DNA, the CDR3 is TGTGCCAGCAGCTTAACCGGGGGGAGCGTAGATACGCAGTATTTT. Full variable domain (rest looked up from reference TRBV7-3 and TRBJ2-3): GAGVSQTPSNKVTEKGKYVELRCDPISGHTALYWYRQSLGQGPEFLIYFQGTGAADDSGLPNDRFFAVRPEGSVSTLKIQRTERGDSAVYLCASSLTGGSVDTQYFGPGTRLTVL.

V usage is TRBV30 and J usage is TRBJ1-6; no firm D call. CDR1 is GTSNPN and CDR2 is SVGIG in the germline V gene (reference sequence). The CDR3 runs to 12 residues. V was cut by 8 bases and J by 4 bases, with 9 bases left in between. CDR3 coding DNA: TGTGCCGGTACATGGTATAATTCACCCCTCCACTTT. Amino acid sequence: CAGTWYNSPLHF.

The CDR3 region has the DNA TGTGCCACCGGCCCGGGACACCCCACCGGGGAGCTGTTTTTT. Residues: CATGPGHPTGELFF. This chain uses TRBV24-1 with TRBJ2-2, with D tentatively TRBD1 (6 bases). Looked up from germline, CDR1 is KGHDR and CDR2 is SFDVKD. Trimming took 9 bases from V and 4 from J, leaving 14 bases between them. The length of the CDR3 is 14 residues.

The chain recombines TRBV11-2 with TRBJ2-7; 9 bases map to TRBD1. The germline V gene has CDR1 SGHAT and CDR2 FQNNGV. The CDR3 consists of 15 residues. J gave up 1 base and V 1 base, and 2 bases lay outside the gene matches. The CDR3 region is CASSLVQGASYEQYF. In DNA form, the CDR3 reads TGTGCCAGCAGCTTAGTACAGGGGGCTTCCTACGAGCAGTACTTC.

The genes are TRBV7-3 and TRBJ1-2; D is perhaps TRBD1 (5 bases). The CDR3 is made up of 14 amino acids. V lost 5 bases and J 4 bases, leaving 14 bases between the germline ends. The germline V gene has CDR1 SGHTA and CDR2 FQGTGA. CDR3 protein: CASSPTGTSYGYTF. The CDR3 nucleotides are TGTGCCAGCAGCCCCACCGGGACTAGCTATGGCTACACCTTC. Filled out from reference TRBV7-3 and TRBJ1-2, the complete variable domain reads GAGVSQTPSNKVTEKGKYVELRCDPISGHTALYWYRQSLGQGPEFLIYFQGTGAADDSGLPNDRFFAVRPEGSVSTLKIQRTERGDSAVYLCASSPTGTSYGYTFGSGTRLTVV.

Concerning this clone itself: The identical CDR3 is also encoded by other nucleotide sequences in the sample. The rearrangement links TRBV6-5 to TRBJ2-7; 8 bases are shared with TRBD2. Germline CDR1 is MNHEY and CDR2 is SVGAGI. The CDR3 extends over 15 amino acids. V trimming: 0 bases; J trimming: 0 bases; junction bases outside the gene matches: 1. The CDR3 DNA reads as TGTGCCAGCAGTTACTCCAGCGGGAGCTCCTACGAGCAGTACTTC. Translation: CASSYSSGSSYEQYF.

V is TRBV5-1 and J is TRBJ1-1, with D possibly matching TRBD1 (6 bases). Trimming took off 3 bases at V and 5 bases at J, with 11 bases between the two ends. Germline V lookup: CDR1 SGHRS, CDR2 YFSETQ. The CDR3 is made up of 13 amino acids. CDR3 in amino acids: CASSSQGRTEAFF. The CDR3 DNA reads TGCGCCAGCAGCTCACAGGGTCGGACTGAAGCTTTCTTT.